This TCR beta chain appears in the sequencing data of a study of Tregs in tolerant kidney transplant recipients. In the case of this clone: The read falls 3 residues short of the CDR3 end, and the missing part is taken from the germline J gene.

Mixed chimerism was transient after nonmyeloablative marrow transplants from related graft donors. Unstimulated regulatory T cells (CD4+CD25+CD127-), CD4+CD25- non-regulatory cells, CD4 and CD8 cells were FACS-sorted from thawed PBMCs. TCRdb keeps only in-frame clones here, not all; method: immunoSEQ multiplex PCR. The sample data list some 22,000 clones. This CDR3 spans 13 amino acids. The V and J ends lost 1 base and 7 bases respectively, with 8 bases between them. The germline V gene has CDR1 DFQATT and CDR2 SNEGSKA (reference sequence). The rearrangement links TRBV20-1 to TRBJ1-6, with TRBD1 as a possible D gene (6 bases). This receptor was obtained from a human patient who received a combined kidney and bone marrow transplant. Some of the T cells might come from the graft donor. Source: CD4+ T cells from blood (PBMCs), taken 6 months after the transplant. The CDR3 here is CSARGDTNSPLHF. The covered CDR3 bases are TGCAGTGCTAGAGGGGACACAAATTCACCC.